A single TCR beta chain is shown here with its context. The antigen is not known. It may be a read error: a sequence one base away is much more abundant. Germline V CDR1 and CDR2: MNHEY, SMNVEV (reference sequence). The CDR3 spans 11 residues. Trimming pared 4 bases from V and 1 base from J, leaving 2 bases between. Sequencing was performed with immunoSEQ multiplex PCR; in TCRdb, only in-frame clones are kept and a portion is missing. Of over 200,000 clones listed, 80% to 90% are singletons. The sample comes from a study of cytomegalovirus exposure and HLA in healthy donors. Study details: In a later analysis, the approximately 120 validation repertoires were reported to have used the same platform as the approximately 700 first-cohort repertoires. Study conclusions and caveats: For most TCR sequences rarity was the rule, although some public TCRs occurred in many donors. There were approximately 150 TCR beta chains listed as cytomegalovirus-associated.

The chain is built from TRBV27 and TRBJ2-7; no clear D. This TCR was recovered from a woman under 30 in good health and CMV-seronegative. The sequenced sample was PBMCs. CDR3 nucleotides: TGTGCCAGCAGTTCTTCCTACGAGCAGTACTTC. This sequence encodes CASSSSYEQYF.